The table lists the clone carrying this T cell receptor (beta chain) with many counts. Its antigen is not known. The data were taken from a study of T cells after yellow fever vaccination. Overall study: Fractions of low cell number were prepared using SMART-Seq v4 Ultra Low Input.

Whole-study findings and limits: It was a weaker secondary response, yet one that peaked faster, at day 5 versus 15. Boosting was followed by the reappearance of most primary-vaccination clones (approximately 95% CD4, about 89% CD8).

V gave up 2 bases and J gave up 8 bases, with 13 bases separating them. Germline CDR1 SGHNT, CDR2 YYREEE (reference sequence). The CDR3 consists of 14 residues. Generation of TCR cDNA used 5'RACE template switching (which added a universal primer site and UMIs). One entry per CDR3 protein results from TCRdb running MiXCR on the 5' RACE reads. The table lists over 250,000 distinct CDR3 sequences, 5.2% of them singletons, with under 3.5% in the top ten. The receptor's source is a man younger than 35 who received the YFV17D yellow fever vaccine. The chain employs TRBV5-4 and TRBJ1-4; D possibly corresponds to TRBD1 (6 bases). The sample consisted of CD4+ T cells sorted from PBMCs, taken on the day of the yellow fever booster vaccination. The CDR3 sequence is CASSLQGAEEKLFF. For the CDR3, the DNA is TGTGCCAGCAGCTTACAGGGCGCGGAGGAAAAACTGTTTTTT.